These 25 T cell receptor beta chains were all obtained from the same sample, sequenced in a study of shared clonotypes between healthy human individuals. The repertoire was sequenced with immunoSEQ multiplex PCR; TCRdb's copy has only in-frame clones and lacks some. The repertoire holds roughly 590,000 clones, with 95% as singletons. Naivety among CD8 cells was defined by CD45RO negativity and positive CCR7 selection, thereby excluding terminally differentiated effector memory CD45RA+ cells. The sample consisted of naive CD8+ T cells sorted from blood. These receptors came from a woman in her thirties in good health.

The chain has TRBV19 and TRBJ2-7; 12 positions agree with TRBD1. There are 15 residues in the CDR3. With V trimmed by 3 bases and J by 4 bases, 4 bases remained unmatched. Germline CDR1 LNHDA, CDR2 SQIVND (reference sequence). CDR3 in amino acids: CASSMGQGAWYEQYF. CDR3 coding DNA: TGTGCCAGTAGTATGGGACAGGGGGCGTGGTACGAGCAGTACTTC.

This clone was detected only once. The CDR3 nucleotides read TGCGCCAGCAGCTTTGGGGACACTGAAGCTTTCTTT. This encodes CASSFGDTEAFF. V gene TRBV5-1 combines with J gene TRBJ1-1, with D unresolved. Trimming took off 2 bases at V and 3 bases at J, with 5 bases between the two ends. The CDR3 covers 12 residues. Germline V gene data show CDR1 as SGHRS and CDR2 as YFSETQ.

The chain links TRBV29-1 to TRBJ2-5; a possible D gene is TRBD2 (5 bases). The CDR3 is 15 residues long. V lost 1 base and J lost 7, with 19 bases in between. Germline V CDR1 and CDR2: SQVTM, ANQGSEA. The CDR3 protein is CSVEVVLDDGGTQYF. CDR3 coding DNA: TGCAGCGTTGAAGTGGTTTTGGACGATGGAGGGACCCAGTACTTC.

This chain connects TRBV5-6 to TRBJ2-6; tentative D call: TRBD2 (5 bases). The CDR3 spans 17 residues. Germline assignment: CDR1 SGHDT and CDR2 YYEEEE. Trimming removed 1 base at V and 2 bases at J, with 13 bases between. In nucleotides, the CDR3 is TGTGCCAGCAGCTTGTGGGGAGTTGGGACTGGGGCCAACGTCCTGACTTTC. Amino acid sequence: CASSLWGVGTGANVLTF.

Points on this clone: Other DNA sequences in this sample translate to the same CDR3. CDR3 sequence: CASSDGTSTDTQYF. The CDR3 DNA sequence: TGTGCCAGCAGTGATGGAACCTCAACAGATACGCAGTATTTT. The genes are TRBV27 and TRBJ2-3; D remains unclear. V was shortened by 5 bases and J by 3 bases, with 12 bases between the two germline ends. CDR3 length equals 14 residues. Germline loops: CDR1 MNHEY, CDR2 SMNVEV (reference sequence).

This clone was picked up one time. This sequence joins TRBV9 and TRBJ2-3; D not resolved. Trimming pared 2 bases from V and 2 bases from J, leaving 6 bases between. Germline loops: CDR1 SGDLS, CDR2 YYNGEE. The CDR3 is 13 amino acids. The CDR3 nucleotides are TGTGCCAGCAGCGTCCTGCTCACAGATACGCAGTATTTT. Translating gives CASSVLLTDTQYF.

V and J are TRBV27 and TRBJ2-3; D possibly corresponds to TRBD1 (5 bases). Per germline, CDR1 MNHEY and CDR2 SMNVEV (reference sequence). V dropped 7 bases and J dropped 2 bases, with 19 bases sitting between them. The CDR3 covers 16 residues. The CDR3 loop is CASTPSFGHITDTQYF. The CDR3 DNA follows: TGTGCCAGCACCCCAAGCTTCGGACATATCACAGATACGCAGTATTTT.

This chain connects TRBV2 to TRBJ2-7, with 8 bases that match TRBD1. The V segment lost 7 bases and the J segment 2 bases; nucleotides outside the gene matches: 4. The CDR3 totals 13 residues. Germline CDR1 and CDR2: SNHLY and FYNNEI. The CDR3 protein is CASIETGAYEQYF. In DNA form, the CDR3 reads TGTGCCAGCATCGAGACAGGGGCCTACGAGCAGTACTTC.

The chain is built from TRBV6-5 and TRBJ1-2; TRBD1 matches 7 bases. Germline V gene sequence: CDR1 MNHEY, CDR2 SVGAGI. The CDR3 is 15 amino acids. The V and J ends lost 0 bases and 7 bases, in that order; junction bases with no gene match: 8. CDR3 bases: TGTGCCAGCAGTTACTCGAGTAAGGGGGCAGGTGGCTACACCTTC. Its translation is CASSYSSKGAGGYTF.

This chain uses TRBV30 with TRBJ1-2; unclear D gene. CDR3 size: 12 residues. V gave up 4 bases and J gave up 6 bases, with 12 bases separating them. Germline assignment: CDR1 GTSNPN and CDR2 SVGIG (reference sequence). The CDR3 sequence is CAWTRGIHGYTF. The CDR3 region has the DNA TGTGCCTGGACCCGCGGAATCCATGGCTACACCTTC.

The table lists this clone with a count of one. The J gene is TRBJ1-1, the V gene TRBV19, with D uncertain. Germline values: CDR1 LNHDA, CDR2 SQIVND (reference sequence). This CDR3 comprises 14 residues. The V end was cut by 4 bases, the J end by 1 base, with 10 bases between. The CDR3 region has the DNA TGTGCCAGTAGTAACCGGGGTGAGAACACTGAAGCTTTCTTT. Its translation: CASSNRGENTEAFF.

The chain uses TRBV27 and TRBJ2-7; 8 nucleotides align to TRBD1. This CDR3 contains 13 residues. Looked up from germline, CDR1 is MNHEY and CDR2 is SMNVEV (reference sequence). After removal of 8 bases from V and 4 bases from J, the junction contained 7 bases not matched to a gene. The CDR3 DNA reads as TGTGCCAGCGGCAGGGGGCGCGGGTACGAGCAGTACTTC. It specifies CASGRGRGYEQYF.

The DNA for the CDR3 is TGTGCCAGCAGCCGAAAGCGGGAGGGCTCCTACGAGCAGTACTTC. It translates to CASSRKREGSYEQYF. The V and J genes are TRBV7-9 and TRBJ2-7; 10 bases line up with TRBD2. The germline V gene has CDR1 SEHNR and CDR2 FQNEAQ (reference sequence). The junction had 4 bases not matched to a gene; V was cut back by 5 bases and J by 0 bases. The CDR3 contains 15 residues.

CDR3 amino acids: CASEGAYAETQYF. In DNA, the CDR3 is TGTGCCAGCGAGGGGGCGTATGCAGAGACCCAGTACTTC. The chain joins TRBV6-6 to TRBJ2-5, with 7 bases identical to TRBD1. Germline lookup yields CDR1 MNHNY and CDR2 SVGAGI (reference sequence). The CDR3 is 13 residues long. V lost 8 bases, J lost 4 bases, and 7 bases stayed unmatched.

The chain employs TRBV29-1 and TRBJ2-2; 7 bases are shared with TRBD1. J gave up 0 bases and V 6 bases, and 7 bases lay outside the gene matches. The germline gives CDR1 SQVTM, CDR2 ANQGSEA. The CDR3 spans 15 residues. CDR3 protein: CSVARGPSNTGELFF. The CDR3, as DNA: TGCAGCGTGGCTAGGGGGCCTTCGAACACCGGGGAGCTGTTTTTT.

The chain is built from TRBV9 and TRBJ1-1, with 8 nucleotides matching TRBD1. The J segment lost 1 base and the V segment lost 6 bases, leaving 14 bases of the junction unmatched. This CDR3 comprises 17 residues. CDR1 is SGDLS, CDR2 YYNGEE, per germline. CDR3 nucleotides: TGTGCCAGCAATTTTCTCTTCCGGGACAGGCCGAACACTGAAGCTTTCTTT. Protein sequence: CASNFLFRDRPNTEAFF.

CDR3 in DNA: TGTGCCAGCAGTTGGGGGACGATCGACAATGAGCAGTTCTTC. This codes for CASSWGTIDNEQFF. The V gene is TRBV27, the J gene TRBJ2-1; the D call may be TRBD1 or TRBD2 (5 bases each). The CDR3 has 14 residues. The V end lost 4 bases, the J end lost 5 bases, and 12 bases lay between the germline ends. CDR1 is MNHEY, CDR2 SMNVEV, per germline (reference sequence).

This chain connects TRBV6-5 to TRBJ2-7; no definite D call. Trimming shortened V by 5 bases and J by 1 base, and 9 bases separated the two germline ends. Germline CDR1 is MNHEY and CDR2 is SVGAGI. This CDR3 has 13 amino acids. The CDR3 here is CASSHRRSYEQYF. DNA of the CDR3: TGTGCCAGCAGTCATCGTAGGTCCTACGAGCAGTACTTC.

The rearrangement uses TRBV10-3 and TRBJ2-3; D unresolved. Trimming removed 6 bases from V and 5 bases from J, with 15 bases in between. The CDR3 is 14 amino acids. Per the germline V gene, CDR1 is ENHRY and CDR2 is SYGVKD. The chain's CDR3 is CAIRTPETGDTQYF. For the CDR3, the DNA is TGTGCCATCAGGACCCCCGAAACTGGAGATACGCAGTATTTT.

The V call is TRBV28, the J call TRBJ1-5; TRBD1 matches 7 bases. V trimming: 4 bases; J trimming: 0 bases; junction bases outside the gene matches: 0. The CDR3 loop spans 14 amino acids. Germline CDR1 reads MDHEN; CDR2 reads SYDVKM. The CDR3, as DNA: TGTGCCAGCAGTTACAGGGGTAGCAATCAGCCCCAGCATTTT. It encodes CASSYRGSNQPQHF.

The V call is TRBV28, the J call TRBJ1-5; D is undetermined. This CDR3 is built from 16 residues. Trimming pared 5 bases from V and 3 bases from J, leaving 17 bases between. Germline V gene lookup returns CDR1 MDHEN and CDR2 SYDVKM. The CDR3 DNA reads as TGTGCCAGCAGTGAACCTAGACACCTTGCCAATCAGCCCCAGCATTTT. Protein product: CASSEPRHLANQPQHF.

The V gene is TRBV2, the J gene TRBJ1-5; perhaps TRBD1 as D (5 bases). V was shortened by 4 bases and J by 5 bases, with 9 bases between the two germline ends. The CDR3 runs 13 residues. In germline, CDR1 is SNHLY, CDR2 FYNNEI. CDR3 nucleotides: TGTGCCAGCAGTGGTTGGGGGGATCAGCCCCAGCATTTT. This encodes CASSGWGDQPQHF.

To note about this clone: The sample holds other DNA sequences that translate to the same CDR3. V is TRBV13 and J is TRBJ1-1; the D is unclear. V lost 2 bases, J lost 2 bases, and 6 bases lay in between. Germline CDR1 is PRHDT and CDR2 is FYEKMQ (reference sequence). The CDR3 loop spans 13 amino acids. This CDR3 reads CASSLSENTEAFF. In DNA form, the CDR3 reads TGTGCCAGCAGCTTATCTGAAAACACTGAAGCTTTCTTT.

The CDR3 protein is CASRDRDSSYEQYF. The DNA of the CDR3 is TGTGCCAGCAGAGACCGGGACAGTTCCTACGAGCAGTACTTC. V and J are TRBV2 and TRBJ2-7; 7 bases line up with TRBD1. V lost 6 bases and J lost 1; bases outside the gene matches: 6. Germline CDR1 SNHLY, CDR2 FYNNEI. This CDR3 is built from 14 residues.

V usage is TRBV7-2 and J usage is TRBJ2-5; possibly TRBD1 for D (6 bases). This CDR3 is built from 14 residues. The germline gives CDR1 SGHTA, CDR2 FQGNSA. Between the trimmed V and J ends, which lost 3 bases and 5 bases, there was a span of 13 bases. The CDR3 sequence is CASSFLGAGETQYF. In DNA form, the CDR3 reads TGTGCCAGCAGCTTTTTGGGGGCTGGTGAGACCCAGTACTTC. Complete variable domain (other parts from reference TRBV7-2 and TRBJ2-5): GAGVSQSPSNKVTEKGKDVELRCDPISGHTALYWYRQSLGQGLEFLIYFQGNSAPDKSGLPSDRFSAERTGGSVSTLTIQRTQQEDSAVYLCASSFLGAGETQYFGPGTRLLVL.